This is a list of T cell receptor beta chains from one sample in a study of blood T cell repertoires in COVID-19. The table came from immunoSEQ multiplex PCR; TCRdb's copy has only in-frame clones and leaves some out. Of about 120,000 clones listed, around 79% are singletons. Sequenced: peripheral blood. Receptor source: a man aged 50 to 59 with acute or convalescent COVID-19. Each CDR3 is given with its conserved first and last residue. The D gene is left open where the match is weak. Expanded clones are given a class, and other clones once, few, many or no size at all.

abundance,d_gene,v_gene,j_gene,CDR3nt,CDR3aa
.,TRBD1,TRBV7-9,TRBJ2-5,TGTGCCAGCAGCTCGACAGGGTTTTTTGATGAGACCCAGTACTTC,CASSSTGFFDETQYF
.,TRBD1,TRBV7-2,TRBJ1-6,TGTGCCAGCAGCTTCGGGACAGGGATTTCACCCCTCCACTTT,CASSFGTGISPLHF
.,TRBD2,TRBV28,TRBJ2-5,TGTGCCAGCAGTTTATTAGGACTAGCGGGTGTAGAGACCCAGTACTTC,CASSLLGLAGVETQYF
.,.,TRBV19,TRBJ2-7,TGTGCCAGTAGTCTCGGGACTGCTGCCGCGTGGCAGTACTTC,CASSLGTAAAWQYF
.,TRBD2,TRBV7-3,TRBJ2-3,TGTGCCAGCAGCTTAATACTAGCGGGGGGCCCCACACCCGCAGATACGCAGTATTTT,CASSLILAGGPTPADTQYF
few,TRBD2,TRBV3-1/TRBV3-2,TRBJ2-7,TGTGCCAGCAGCCAAAACCCGGGGGGCGAGCAGTACTTC,CASSQNPGGEQYF
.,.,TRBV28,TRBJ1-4,TGTGCCAGCAGTGAAGGGGGTCCTAATGAAAAACTGTTTTTT,CASSEGGPNEKLFF
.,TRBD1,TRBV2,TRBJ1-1,TGTGCCAGCAGTGAGGCGGGACAGCAACGGGCTTTCTTT,CASSEAGQQRAFF
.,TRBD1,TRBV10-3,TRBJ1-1,TGTGCCATCAGTGATCCGGACAGGGCAACTGAAGCTTTCTTT,CAISDPDRATEAFF
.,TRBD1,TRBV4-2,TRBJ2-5,TGTGCCAGCAGCCGAGGACAGGGACCCCAAGAGACCCAGTACTTC,CASSRGQGPQETQYF
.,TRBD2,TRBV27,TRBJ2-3,TGTGCCAGCAGTTCGCTTGCGGGGGGGCCATCAGATACGCAGTATTTT,CASSSLAGGPSDTQYF
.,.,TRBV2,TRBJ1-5,TGTGCCAGCAGTGAACTTCGGGGGGGCCCCGTGCCCCAGCATTTT,CASSELRGGPVPQHF
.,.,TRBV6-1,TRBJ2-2,TGTGCCAGCAGTGAAATGGCAGGGTTCGTTGCCGGGGAGCTGTTTTTT,CASSEMAGFVAGELFF
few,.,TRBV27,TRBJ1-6,TGTGCCAGCAGTTTATCGAACTCCATCGGCCTCCACTTT,CASSLSNSIGLHF
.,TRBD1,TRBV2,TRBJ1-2,TGTGCCAGCAGTGTAATCGGGACAGAAGCTAACTATGGCTACACCTTC,CASSVIGTEANYGYTF
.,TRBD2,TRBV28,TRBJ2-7,TGTGCCAGCAGCCCCTGGGGACTAGCGGGAGGCTCCTTAACGGATACCTACGAGCAGTACTTC,CASSPWGLAGGSLTDTYEQYF
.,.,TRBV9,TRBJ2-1,TGTGCCAGCAGCGTAGTATGGGGGGTCCAGGGAAACAATGAGCAGTTCTTC,CASSVVWGVQGNNEQFF
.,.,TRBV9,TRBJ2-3,TGTGCCAGCAGCGTCGGGGGGCGGGTTGCAGATACGCAGTATTTT,CASSVGGRVADTQYF
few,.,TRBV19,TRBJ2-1,TGTGCCAGTAGTCTCTTGGTGGCGGACTCCTACAATGAGCAGTTCTTC,CASSLLVADSYNEQFF
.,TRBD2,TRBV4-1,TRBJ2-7,TGCGCCAGCAGCCAAGATCGGATAGCGGGAGGCTTAACCTACGAGCAGTACTTC,CASSQDRIAGGLTYEQYF
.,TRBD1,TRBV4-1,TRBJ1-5,TGCGCCAGCAGCCAAGATCCGGACAGGCCCCATCAGCCCCAGCATTTT,CASSQDPDRPHQPQHF
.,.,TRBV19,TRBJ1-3,TGTGCCAGTAGTACCACAGGGTCCTCTGGAAACACCATATATTTT,CASSTTGSSGNTIYF
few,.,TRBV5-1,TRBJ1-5,TGCGCCAGCAGCTTGGATCCACAGTTGAGCAATCAGCCCCAGCATTTT,CASSLDPQLSNQPQHF
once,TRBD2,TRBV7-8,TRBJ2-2,TGTGCCGGAAGAACGGGGGGGAACACCGGGGAGCTGTTTTTT,CAGRTGGNTGELFF
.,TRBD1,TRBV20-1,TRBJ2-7,TGCAGTGCTAGTTGGACAGGGGGTTTAGACGAGCAGTACTTC,CSASWTGGLDEQYF
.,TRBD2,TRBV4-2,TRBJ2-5,TGTGCCAGCAGCCAAGATCGGGGGGGCCAAGAGACCCAGTACTTC,CASSQDRGGQETQYF
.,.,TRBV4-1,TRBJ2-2,TGCGCCAGCAGCCAAGATGCACTGCGAAACACCGGGGAGCTGTTTTTT,CASSQDALRNTGELFF
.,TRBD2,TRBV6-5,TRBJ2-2,TGTGCCAGCATCCGAAGGCGGGGGGACACCGGGGAGCTGTTTTTT,CASIRRRGDTGELFF
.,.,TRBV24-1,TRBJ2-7,TGTGCCACCAGTGATTCGAGCTCCTACGAGCAGTACTTC,CATSDSSSYEQYF